This T cell receptor (beta chain) was sequenced during a study of graft-versus-host responses after intestinal transplantation. Study as a whole: Among the recipients, all got anti-thymocyte globulin induction and then tacrolimus and steroids for around three years.

General study points: Association was observed between peak circulating GvH clone levels and early post-transplant HvG declines.

Produced via immunoSEQ multiplex PCR; TCRdb's table is partial and in-frame only. The profile shows some 9,800 clones, 30% to 35% of them singletons. The V gene's germline CDR1 is SGHNT and CDR2 YYREEE (reference sequence). Trimming stripped 0 bases from V and 5 bases from J, with 2 bases between. The CDR3 is made up of 11 amino acids. Responders that carried the CFSE label, some 200,000 of them, were plated with some 200,000 irradiated, violet-dye-labeled stimulator cells. V and J are TRBV5-4 and TRBJ1-2; the D is unclear. This sample comprised alloreactive CD4+ T cells from a mixed lymphocyte reaction culture, obtained before transplantation. Subset specified: CFSE-low proliferating T cells sorted from approximately 6-day pre-transplant mixed lymphocyte reaction (GvH or HvG direction). The clonotype was recovered from a human patient who was an organ donor for intestinal transplantation. CDR3 coding DNA: TGTGCCAGCAGCTTGGGATATGGCTACACCTTC. Translating gives CASSLGYGYTF. Full variable domain (missing parts from reference TRBV5-4 and TRBJ1-2): ETGVTQSPTHLIKTRGQQVTLRCSSQSGHNTVSWYQQALGQGPQFIFQYYREEENGRGNFPPRFSGLQFPNYSSELNVNALELDDSALYLCASSLGYGYTFGSGTRLTVV.